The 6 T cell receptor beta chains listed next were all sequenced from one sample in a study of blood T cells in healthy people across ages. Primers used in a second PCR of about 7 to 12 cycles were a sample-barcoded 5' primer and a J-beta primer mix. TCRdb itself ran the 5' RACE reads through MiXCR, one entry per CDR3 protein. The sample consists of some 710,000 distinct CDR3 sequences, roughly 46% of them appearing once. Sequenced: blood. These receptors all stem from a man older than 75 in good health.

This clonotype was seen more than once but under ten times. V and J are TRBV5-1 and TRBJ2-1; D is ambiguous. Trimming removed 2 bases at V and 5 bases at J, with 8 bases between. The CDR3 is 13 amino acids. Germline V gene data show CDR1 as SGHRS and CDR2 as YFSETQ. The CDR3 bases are TGCGCCAGCAGCTTTAATGGAAACAATGAGCAGTTCTTC. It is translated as CASSFNGNNEQFF.

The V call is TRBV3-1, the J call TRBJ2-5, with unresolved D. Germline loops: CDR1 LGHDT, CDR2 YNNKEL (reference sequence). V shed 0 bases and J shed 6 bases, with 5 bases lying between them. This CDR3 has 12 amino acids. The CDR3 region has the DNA TGTGCCAGCAGCCAAGATAAGAAGACCCAGTACTTC. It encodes CASSQDKKTQYF.

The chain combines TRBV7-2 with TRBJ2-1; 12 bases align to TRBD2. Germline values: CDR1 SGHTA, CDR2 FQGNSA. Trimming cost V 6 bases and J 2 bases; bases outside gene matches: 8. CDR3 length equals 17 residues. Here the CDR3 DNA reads TGTGCCAGCAGTCAATACGGACTAGCGGGACCCTACAATGAGCAGTTCTTC. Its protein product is CASSQYGLAGPYNEQFF. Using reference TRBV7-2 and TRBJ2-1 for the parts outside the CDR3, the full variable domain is GAGVSQSPSNKVTEKGKDVELRCDPISGHTALYWYRQSLGQGLEFLIYFQGNSAPDKSGLPSDRFSAERTGGSVSTLTIQRTQQEDSAVYLCASSQYGLAGPYNEQFFGPGTRLTVL.

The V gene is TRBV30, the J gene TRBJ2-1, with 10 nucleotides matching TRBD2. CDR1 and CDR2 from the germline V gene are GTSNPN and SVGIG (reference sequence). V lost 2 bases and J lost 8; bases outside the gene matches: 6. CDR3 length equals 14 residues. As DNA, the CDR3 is TGTGCCTGGAGTATAAGACTAGCGGGTGATGAGCAGTTCTTC. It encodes CAWSIRLAGDEQFF.

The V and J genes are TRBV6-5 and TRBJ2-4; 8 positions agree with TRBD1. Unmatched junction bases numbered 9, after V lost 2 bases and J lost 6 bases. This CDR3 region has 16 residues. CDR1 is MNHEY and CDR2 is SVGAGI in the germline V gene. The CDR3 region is CASSYQGRGQGNIQYF. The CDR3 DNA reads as TGTGCCAGCAGTTACCAGGGCAGGGGGCAAGGAAACATTCAGTACTTC.

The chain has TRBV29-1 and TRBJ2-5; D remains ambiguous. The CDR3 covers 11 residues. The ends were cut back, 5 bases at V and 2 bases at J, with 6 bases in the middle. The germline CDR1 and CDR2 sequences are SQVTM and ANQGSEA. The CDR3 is CSVRSQETQYF. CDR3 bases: TGCAGCGTTCGCTCACAAGAGACCCAGTACTTC. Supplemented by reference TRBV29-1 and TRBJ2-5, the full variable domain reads SAVISQKPSRDICQRGTSLTIQCQVDSQVTMMFWYRQQPGQSLTLIATANQGSEATYESGFVIDKFPISRPNLTFSTLTVSNMSPEDSSIYLCSVRSQETQYFGPGTRLLVL.